A selection of T cell receptor beta chains follows, all from one sample in a study of shared clonotypes between healthy human individuals. Repertoires were generated with immunoSEQ multiplex PCR, while TCRdb's copy carries only in-frame clones and drops some. The table has some 980,000 clones, 76% seen once. Specimen: memory CD4+ T cells sorted from blood. The receptors shown here come from a man aged 18 to 35 in good health. Both conserved end residues are part of each CDR3. The D gene is left open where the match is weak. The size of a clone is reported for some rows only, either as once, few or many, or as a class for expanded clones.

cdr3_nt: TGTGCCAGCAGCGCGGGAGAGGGGCGGGGGCGACGTTTTAAGGATGAGCAGTTCTTC
cdr3_aa: CASSAGEGRGRRFKDEQFF
d_call: NA
v_call: TRBV9
j_call: TRBJ2-1
clone_size: NA

cdr3_nt: TGTGCCAGCAGCCCGACTCAGCGGGCAGATACGCAGTATTTT
cdr3_aa: CASSPTQRADTQYF
d_call: NA
v_call: TRBV7-2
j_call: TRBJ2-3
clone_size: NA

cdr3_nt: TGTGCCAGCAGTGAAGGGCCCAGTCGCAATCAGCCCCAGCATTTT
cdr3_aa: CASSEGPSRNQPQHF
d_call: NA
v_call: TRBV6-1
j_call: TRBJ1-5
clone_size: NA

cdr3_nt: TGTGCCAGCAGCTTAGCTGGCGGGGGGGGAGAGACCCAGTACTTC
cdr3_aa: CASSLAGGGGETQYF
d_call: TRBD2
v_call: TRBV7-8
j_call: TRBJ2-5
clone_size: once

cdr3_nt: TGTGCCTGGAGTCATTTTACAGGGGACTATGGCTACACCTTC
cdr3_aa: CAWSHFTGDYGYTF
d_call: TRBD1
v_call: TRBV30
j_call: TRBJ1-2
clone_size: NA

cdr3_nt: TGTGCCAGCAGCCGGACCCGTGGGGTCGGCACCGGGGAGCTGTTTTTT
cdr3_aa: CASSRTRGVGTGELFF
d_call: NA
v_call: TRBV7-2
j_call: TRBJ2-2
clone_size: NA

cdr3_nt: TGCGCCAGCGGGGGGCTCCTTAGCACAGATACGCAGTATTTT
cdr3_aa: CASGGLLSTDTQYF
d_call: NA
v_call: TRBV4-1
j_call: TRBJ2-3
clone_size: NA

cdr3_nt: TGTGCCAGCAGTTTCTCGGTCGGCTACGAGCAGTACTTC
cdr3_aa: CASSFSVGYEQYF
d_call: NA
v_call: TRBV27
j_call: TRBJ2-7
clone_size: NA

cdr3_nt: TGTGCCAGCAGTGATCGTGGGGACAGGGTCACAGATACGCAGTATTTT
cdr3_aa: CASSDRGDRVTDTQYF
d_call: TRBD1
v_call: TRBV6-1
j_call: TRBJ2-3
clone_size: NA

cdr3_nt: TGTGCCAGCAGCTTAGCCTCGAGTGAAAAACTGTTTTTT
cdr3_aa: CASSLASSEKLFF
d_call: NA
v_call: TRBV7-2
j_call: TRBJ1-4
clone_size: NA

cdr3_nt: TGTGCCAGCAGCTTAGTCCAGGTTGCGAACACCGGGGAGCTGTTTTTT
cdr3_aa: CASSLVQVANTGELFF
d_call: NA
v_call: TRBV7-2
j_call: TRBJ2-2
clone_size: NA

cdr3_nt: TGTGCCAGCAGCATGGGGACTAGCGGGGGTCTGGAGCAGTACTTC
cdr3_aa: CASSMGTSGGLEQYF
d_call: TRBD2
v_call: TRBV7-2
j_call: TRBJ2-7
clone_size: NA

cdr3_nt: TGTGCCAGCAGCGCACCGGGACTTCTCTCCTACGAGCAGTACTTC
cdr3_aa: CASSAPGLLSYEQYF
d_call: NA
v_call: TRBV5-8
j_call: TRBJ2-7
clone_size: few

cdr3_nt: TGTGCCAGCAGCTTAGATCCCGGGACAGCAAGGTACGAGCAGTACTTC
cdr3_aa: CASSLDPGTARYEQYF
d_call: TRBD1
v_call: TRBV11-2
j_call: TRBJ2-7
clone_size: once

cdr3_nt: TGTGCCAGCAGTACCCAGAATGAAAAACTGTTTTTT
cdr3_aa: CASSTQNEKLFF
d_call: NA
v_call: TRBV27
j_call: TRBJ1-4
clone_size: NA

cdr3_nt: TGTGCCAGTAGTATATACCCCGGGGGGGGAAACACTGAAGCTTTCTTT
cdr3_aa: CASSIYPGGGNTEAFF
d_call: NA
v_call: TRBV19
j_call: TRBJ1-1
clone_size: NA

cdr3_nt: TGTGCCAGTTCCGCGGGACAGGTGCCAGATACGCAGTATTTT
cdr3_aa: CASSAGQVPDTQYF
d_call: TRBD1
v_call: TRBV2
j_call: TRBJ2-3
clone_size: NA

cdr3_nt: TGTGCCAGCAGTTACCCAGGGTCCTACGAGCAGTACTTC
cdr3_aa: CASSYPGSYEQYF
d_call: NA
v_call: TRBV6-5
j_call: TRBJ2-7
clone_size: NA

cdr3_nt: TGTGCCAGCAGTTCGGCAGGGGGAAAAGCCAATTCACCCCTCCACTTT
cdr3_aa: CASSSAGGKANSPLHF
d_call: TRBD1
v_call: TRBV28
j_call: TRBJ1-6
clone_size: few

cdr3_nt: TGTGCCAGCAGCGTAGGCGTTAGCGGGGGGGCGCGCGAGACCCAGTACTTC
cdr3_aa: CASSVGVSGGARETQYF
d_call: TRBD2
v_call: TRBV9
j_call: TRBJ2-5
clone_size: few

cdr3_nt: TGTGCCAGCAGAAGACAGGGGTTTAGCACAGATACGCAGTATTTT
cdr3_aa: CASRRQGFSTDTQYF
d_call: TRBD1
v_call: TRBV5-4
j_call: TRBJ2-3
clone_size: NA

cdr3_nt: TGTGCCAGCTCACCCCTGGTCCTTACAGCGGGAGACACCAACACTGAAGCTTTCTTT
cdr3_aa: CASSPLVLTAGDTNTEAFF
d_call: NA
v_call: TRBV18
j_call: TRBJ1-1
clone_size: NA

cdr3_nt: TGTGCCAGCAGCTTGGTGGCTGGGGAGACCCAGTACTTC
cdr3_aa: CASSLVAGETQYF
d_call: NA
v_call: TRBV5-6
j_call: TRBJ2-5
clone_size: NA

cdr3_nt: TGTGCCAGCAGCTTAGGACAGGGACCCTACGAGCAGTACTTC
cdr3_aa: CASSLGQGPYEQYF
d_call: TRBD1
v_call: TRBV5-4
j_call: TRBJ2-7
clone_size: NA

cdr3_nt: TGTGCCAGCTCTCTACAGGGACAGTCCATGGAGACCCAGTACTTC
cdr3_aa: CASSLQGQSMETQYF
d_call: TRBD1
v_call: TRBV2
j_call: TRBJ2-5
clone_size: NA

cdr3_nt: TGCAGCACCGACAGGGGCTCGACAGATACGCAGTATTTT
cdr3_aa: CSTDRGSTDTQYF
d_call: TRBD1
v_call: TRBV29-1
j_call: TRBJ2-3
clone_size: NA

cdr3_nt: TGTGCCAGCAGCGCCAACCTAGCGGGGGTTCAGTATTTT
cdr3_aa: CASSANLAGVQYF
d_call: TRBD2
v_call: TRBV9
j_call: TRBJ2-3
clone_size: NA

cdr3_nt: TGTGCCAGCAGTAAGGGTTACGATACGCAGTATTTT
cdr3_aa: CASSKGYDTQYF
d_call: NA
v_call: TRBV6-1
j_call: TRBJ2-3
clone_size: many

cdr3_nt: TGTGCCAGCAGCAAATTTCCTGAGGGGGCTGGTCAGCCCCAGCATTTT
cdr3_aa: CASSKFPEGAGQPQHF
d_call: NA
v_call: TRBV21-1
j_call: TRBJ1-5
clone_size: NA

cdr3_nt: TGTGCTAGCAGCTTAGGAGTGTGGAATTCACCCCTCCACTTT
cdr3_aa: CASSLGVWNSPLHF
d_call: NA
v_call: TRBV7-7
j_call: TRBJ1-6
clone_size: NA

cdr3_nt: TGTGCCTGGAGCCCGGGACGGAAGAACACTGAAGCTTTCTTT
cdr3_aa: CAWSPGRKNTEAFF
d_call: NA
v_call: TRBV30
j_call: TRBJ1-1
clone_size: NA

cdr3_nt: TGTGCCAGCAGCTTAGATGGCGGGAGAACCGGGGAGCTGTTTTTT
cdr3_aa: CASSLDGGRTGELFF
d_call: TRBD2
v_call: TRBV7-2
j_call: TRBJ2-2
clone_size: NA

cdr3_nt: TGCGCCAGCAGCTTGGATTCCACAGATACGCAGTATTTT
cdr3_aa: CASSLDSTDTQYF
d_call: NA
v_call: TRBV5-1
j_call: TRBJ2-3
clone_size: NA

cdr3_nt: TGCAGCGCCCGCAGGGATGAAAGAGAGACCCAGTACTTC
cdr3_aa: CSARRDERETQYF
d_call: NA
v_call: TRBV29-1
j_call: TRBJ2-5
clone_size: NA

cdr3_nt: TGTGCCAGCAGCTTGGCCACAGGGGGCGCTGGGTATGGCTACACCTTC
cdr3_aa: CASSLATGGAGYGYTF
d_call: TRBD1
v_call: TRBV7-2
j_call: TRBJ1-2
clone_size: many

cdr3_nt: TGTGCCAGCAGTTTTCAGGGGCCCTCGATGAACACTGAAGCTTTCTTT
cdr3_aa: CASSFQGPSMNTEAFF
d_call: NA
v_call: TRBV27
j_call: TRBJ1-1
clone_size: NA

cdr3_nt: TGTGCCACCAGCTGGGGGGCACAGGGGGCGGACGAGCAGTACTTC
cdr3_aa: CATSWGAQGADEQYF
d_call: TRBD1
v_call: TRBV15
j_call: TRBJ2-7
clone_size: NA

cdr3_nt: TGTGCCAGCTCACCGATGAATCAAGTTGGACAGGGGACTTCTGGTGGCTACACCTTC
cdr3_aa: CASSPMNQVGQGTSGGYTF
d_call: TRBD1
v_call: TRBV18
j_call: TRBJ1-2
clone_size: NA